This passage covers 30 T cell receptor beta chains from one sample sequenced in a study of CD8 T cells in Susac syndrome. Random hexamers were used to reverse transcribe the RNA input (about 0.45 to 1 ug). TCRdb reanalysed the immunoSEQ multiplex PCR reads using MiXCR and keeps one entry per CDR3 protein. The sample includes 150,000 or so distinct CDR3 sequences, 95% of them seen just once. Material: CD4+ T cells from PBMCs. The receptors were sampled from a human donor with Susac syndrome.

The V gene is TRBV30, the J gene TRBJ1-4, with 8 bases matching TRBD1. This CDR3 is built from 16 residues. The J segment lost 3 bases and the V segment lost 1 base, leaving 7 bases of the junction unmatched. The germline V gene encodes CDR1 GTSNPN and CDR2 SVGIG (reference sequence). The CDR3 sequence: CAWSEGQGASNEKLFF. The CDR3 DNA is TGTGCCTGGAGTGAGGGTCAGGGGGCGTCTAATGAAAAACTGTTTTTT.

The CDR3 protein is CASSFSQFF. The DNA of the CDR3 is TGTGCCAGCAGCTTCTCCCAGTTCTTC. The J gene is TRBJ2-1, the V gene TRBV9, with no clear D. With 4 bases removed from V and 13 bases from J, the gap between germline ends came to 6 bases. The CDR3 covers 9 residues. Germline assignment: CDR1 SGDLS and CDR2 YYNGEE. The variable domain in full, completed from reference TRBV9 and TRBJ2-1, reads DSGVTQTPKHLITATGQRVTLRCSPRSGDLSVYWYQQSLDQGLQFLIQYYNGEERAKGNILERFSAQQFPDLHSELNLSSLELGDSALYFCASSFSQFFGPGTRLTVL.

The chain uses TRBV4-3 and TRBJ2-1, with TRBD2 matching over 11 bases. The trim removed 0 bases at V and 2 bases at J, leaving 3 bases unmatched. Germline V gene data show CDR1 as LGHNA and CDR2 as YSLEER. The CDR3 runs to 17 residues. In nucleotides, the CDR3 is TGCGCCAGCAGCCAAGAGGCTAGCGGGAGGACCTACAATGAGCAGTTCTTC. It encodes CASSQEASGRTYNEQFF.

This chain joins TRBV25-1 and TRBJ1-4; D might be TRBD1 (5 bases). V was cut by 3 bases and J by 8 bases, with 19 bases left in between. Per the germline V gene, CDR1 is MGHDK and CDR2 is SYGVNS. The CDR3 consists of 16 residues. The CDR3 protein is CASSDAPHGTKEKLFF. The CDR3, as DNA: TGTGCCAGCAGTGACGCCCCGCATGGGACGAAGGAAAAACTGTTTTTT.

The rearrangement links TRBV11-1 to TRBJ2-3, with 10 bases fitting TRBD1. The CDR3 contains 19 residues. Trimming at V came to 4 bases and at J to 2 bases, leaving 15 bases not matched to a gene. Germline V gene data show CDR1 as SGHAT and CDR2 as FQDESV (reference sequence). The CDR3 here is CASSSGGTGALGITDTQYF. The DNA for the CDR3 is TGTGCCAGCAGCTCTGGCGGGACAGGGGCATTAGGGATCACAGATACGCAGTATTTT. Based on the CDR3 plus reference TRBV11-1 and TRBJ2-3, the full variable domain is EAEVAQSPRYKITEKSQAVAFWCDPISGHATLYWYRQILGQGPELLVQFQDESVVDDSQLPKDRFSAERLKGVDSTLKIQPAELGDSAMYLCASSSGGTGALGITDTQYFGPGTRLTVL.

The rearrangement links TRBV7-2 to TRBJ2-7; D call uncertain. Germline CDR1 and CDR2: SGHTA and FQGNSA. CDR3 size: 14 residues. V lost 1 base and J lost 0, with 7 bases in between. CDR3 coding DNA: TGTGCCAGCAGCTTAGATCGCAGCTCCTACGAGCAGTACTTC. It yields the protein CASSLDRSSYEQYF.

The chain couples TRBV4-1 to TRBJ2-1; D remains ambiguous. Germline CDR1 is MGHRA and CDR2 is YSYEKL. The CDR3 covers 16 residues. Between the trimmed V and J ends, which lost 0 bases and 0 bases, there was a span of 9 bases. CDR3 bases: TGCGCCAGCAGCCAAGATGCTTCGAGCTCCTACAATGAGCAGTTCTTC. Its translation: CASSQDASSSYNEQFF.

The chain joins TRBV30 to TRBJ2-1; TRBD2 agrees at 8 bases. CDR3 length equals 12 residues. Germline V lookup: CDR1 GTSNPN, CDR2 SVGIG (reference sequence). V gave up 2 bases and J gave up 6 bases; unmatched junction bases: 0. This CDR3 reads CAWSLAGNEQFF. The CDR3 region has the DNA TGTGCCTGGAGTCTAGCGGGCAATGAGCAGTTCTTC.

The V call is TRBV2, the J call TRBJ2-1, with D maybe TRBD2 (7 bases). The length of the CDR3 is 13 residues. Germline V gives CDR1 SNHLY, CDR2 FYNNEI. V was trimmed by 7 bases and J by 5 bases, leaving 12 bases between them. Here the CDR3 DNA reads TGTGCCAGCAAGCGGGACATAGACAATGAGCAGTTCTTC. Translating it yields CASKRDIDNEQFF.

The rearrangement uses TRBV27 and TRBJ2-7, with 8 bases identical to TRBD1. There are 12 residues in the CDR3. J was trimmed by 5 bases and V by 8 bases; bases with no gene match: 5. Germline V lookup: CDR1 MNHEY, CDR2 SMNVEV (reference sequence). The CDR3 bases are TGTGCCAGCCAAAAACAGGGGGACGAGCAGTACTTC. Protein: CASQKQGDEQYF.

The rearrangement uses TRBV15 and TRBJ2-7, with TRBD2 as a possible D gene (6 bases). Germline-derived CDR1 and CDR2 are LNHNV and YYDKDF (reference sequence). Trimming took 0 bases from V and 9 from J, leaving 12 bases between them. The CDR3 consists of 13 residues. The CDR3 DNA sequence: TGTGCCACCAGCAGAGATGGCGGGATTACGCAGTACTTC. It is translated as CATSRDGGITQYF.

The rearrangement links TRBV2 to TRBJ1-6; weak D call: TRBD1 (6 bases). This CDR3 has 18 amino acids. V was clipped by 5 bases and J by 9 bases, with 26 bases between them. Germline V gene data show CDR1 as SNHLY and CDR2 as FYNNEI. CDR3 protein: CASSLQQVTGTEGSPLHF. CDR3 sequence (DNA): TGTGCCAGCAGTCTTCAACAAGTAACAGGGACTGAGGGTTCACCCCTCCACTTT.

This clonotype appeared once. J is TRBJ1-4 and V is TRBV5-1; 9 bases agree with TRBD1. V dropped 4 bases and J dropped 5; count of bases not matched to a gene: 18. In germline, CDR1 is SGHRS, CDR2 YFSETQ. The CDR3 extends over 19 amino acids. CDR3 bases: TGCGCCAGCAGCCTAGGAGGGACAGGGCAATGGGGGTCGAATGAAAAACTGTTTTTT. Protein product: CASSLGGTGQWGSNEKLFF.

The CDR3 DNA is TGCAGTGCTAGTAGGGCGGTAAATGAGCAGTTCTTC. It codes for CSASRAVNEQFF. The chain combines TRBV20-1 with TRBJ2-1; D call uncertain. The CDR3 contains 12 residues. Germline CDR1 and CDR2: DFQATT and SNEGSKA (reference sequence). The germline V and J ends were trimmed by 3 bases and 7 bases, with 10 bases remaining between them.

The chain links TRBV3-1 to TRBJ1-1; D is uncertain. V shed 1 base and J shed 3 bases, with 15 bases lying between them. CDR1 and CDR2 (germline): LGHDT, YNNKEL (reference sequence). This CDR3 region has 16 residues. In DNA, the CDR3 is TGTGCCAGCAGCCAAGCAGGCTCCGGCCGGCACACTGAAGCTTTCTTT. As protein: CASSQAGSGRHTEAFF.

The CDR3 sequence is CATRRSGGTEAFF. In DNA, the CDR3 is TGTGCCACCAGGCGATCGGGAGGCACTGAAGCTTTCTTT. This rearrangement joins TRBV27 to TRBJ1-1; D gene uncertain. Trimming shortened V by 10 bases and J by 4 bases, and 16 bases separated the two germline ends. This CDR3 contains 13 residues. Germline V gene sequence: CDR1 MNHEY, CDR2 SMNVEV (reference sequence).

The J gene is TRBJ1-5, the V gene TRBV20-1, with a possible D match to TRBD1 (5 bases). V was trimmed by 0 bases and J by 1 base, leaving 7 bases between them. Germline assignment: CDR1 DFQATT and CDR2 SNEGSKA (reference sequence). The CDR3 is 14 amino acids. The CDR3 DNA reads as TGCAGTGCTAGAGAGGGGGGGAGCAATCAGCCCCAGCATTTT. Protein: CSAREGGSNQPQHF.

The rearrangement uses TRBV28 and TRBJ1-1, with TRBD1 matching 7 bases. CDR1 is MDHEN, CDR2 SYDVKM, per germline. The V gene end was trimmed by 6 bases and the J gene end by 5 bases; junction bases not matched to a gene: 9. The CDR3 sequence is 14 residues long. This CDR3 is CASRSGGVQTEAFF. The CDR3, as DNA: TGTGCCAGCAGATCAGGGGGGGTTCAGACTGAAGCTTTCTTT.

This chain uses TRBV20-1 with TRBJ1-2, with TRBD1 matching over 7 bases. The CDR3 length is 14 residues. V lost 1 base, J lost 2 bases, and 4 bases stayed unmatched. The germline CDR1 and CDR2 sequences are DFQATT and SNEGSKA (reference sequence). The CDR3 region is CSARGTGENYGYTF. CDR3 in DNA: TGCAGTGCTAGAGGGACAGGCGAAAACTATGGCTACACCTTC.

The rearrangement links TRBV7-3 to TRBJ2-2; TRBD1 agrees at 10 bases. V shed 5 bases and J 5 bases; nucleotides not matched to a gene: 8. Germline V gene sequence: CDR1 SGHTA, CDR2 FQGTGA. This CDR3 has 16 residues. CDR3 sequence reads: CASSPRDRGPTGELFF. The CDR3 bases are TGTGCCAGCAGCCCTCGGGACAGGGGACCAACCGGGGAGCTGTTTTTT. Drawing the rest from reference TRBV7-3 and TRBJ2-2, the complete variable domain is GAGVSQTPSNKVTEKGKYVELRCDPISGHTALYWYRQSLGQGPEFLIYFQGTGAADDSGLPNDRFFAVRPEGSVSTLKIQRTERGDSAVYLCASSPRDRGPTGELFFGEGSRLTVL.

The V gene is TRBV4-1, the J gene TRBJ2-6; no definite D call. The CDR3 spans 15 residues. Germline CDR1 MGHRA, CDR2 YSYEKL. V was cut by 4 bases and J by 5 bases, with 12 bases left in between. The CDR3 bases are TGCGCCAGCAGCCCGAGGACCGGGTGGGCCAACGTCCTGACTTTC. It is translated as CASSPRTGWANVLTF.

The chain links TRBV30 to TRBJ1-2; D call uncertain. This CDR3 has 13 amino acids. The V gene lost 0 bases and the J gene lost 0 bases, with 5 bases spanning the gap. Germline values: CDR1 GTSNPN, CDR2 SVGIG (reference sequence). CDR3 loop: CAWSVDSNYGYTF. The CDR3 DNA sequence: TGTGCCTGGAGTGTAGATTCTAACTATGGCTACACCTTC.

The V call is TRBV30, the J call TRBJ1-2, with TRBD1 matching over 7 bases. The trim removed 2 bases at V and 9 bases at J, leaving 6 bases unmatched. CDR1 and CDR2 from the germline V gene are GTSNPN and SVGIG (reference sequence). CDR3 length: 12 amino acids. The CDR3 loop reads CAWSPGQSSYTF. DNA for the CDR3: TGTGCCTGGAGTCCGGGACAGTCGAGCTACACCTTC.

The V call is TRBV20-1, the J call TRBJ1-5, with a possible D match to TRBD1 (5 bases). The CDR3 is made up of 16 amino acids. CDR1 is DFQATT, CDR2 SNEGSKA, per germline (reference sequence). The germline V and J ends were trimmed by 6 bases and 2 bases, with 20 bases remaining between them. For the CDR3, the DNA is TGCAGTGCAGGGACGGTCGGTAGTTCGGGCAATCAGCCCCAGCATTTT. Amino acid sequence: CSAGTVGSSGNQPQHF.

The chain recombines TRBV6-6 with TRBJ2-7; D is ambiguous. The CDR3 is 14 residues long. V shed 6 bases and J shed 4 bases, with 16 bases lying between them. Germline CDR1 reads MNHNY; CDR2 reads SVGAGI (reference sequence). CDR3 nucleotide sequence: TGTGCCAGCAGGGGTGAATCTTCCCTGTACGAGCAGTACTTC. Translating it yields CASRGESSLYEQYF.

The V call is TRBV12-3 or TRBV12-4, the J call TRBJ2-1, with D possibly called TRBD1 or TRBD2 (5 bases each). The V end lost 6 bases, the J end lost 6 bases, and 15 bases lay between the germline ends. This CDR3 has 14 residues. Written as DNA, the CDR3 is TGTGCCAGCAGCCCGAGGGGCCTCCCCAATGAGCAGTTCTTC. It specifies CASSPRGLPNEQFF.

The V and J genes are TRBV5-4 and TRBJ2-7, with TRBD2 matching 11 bases. The CDR3 has 13 amino acids. Germline CDR1 is SGHNT and CDR2 is YYREEE (reference sequence). The J segment lost 5 bases and the V segment lost 6 bases, leaving 4 bases of the junction unmatched. This chain's CDR3 is CASTLSGRDEQYF. The CDR3, as DNA: TGTGCCAGCACCCTTAGCGGGAGGGACGAGCAGTACTTC.

This clonotype was seen more than once but under ten times. The chain couples TRBV2 to TRBJ2-5, with D perhaps being TRBD1 or TRBD2 (6 bases each). The CDR3 is made up of 12 amino acids. The V gene's germline CDR1 is SNHLY and CDR2 FYNNEI. Trimming shortened V by 3 bases and J by 5 bases, and 7 bases separated the two germline ends. CDR3 nucleotides: TGTGCCAGCAGTGAGGGGGGCGAGACCCAGTACTTC. This sequence encodes CASSEGGETQYF.

The chain uses TRBV5-1 and TRBJ2-5; 11 positions match TRBD2. Trimming took 4 bases from V and 5 from J; bases not matched to a gene: 4. This CDR3 is 14 amino acids long. CDR1 is SGHRS, CDR2 YFSETQ, per germline. CDR3 in DNA: TGCGCCAGCAGCCTAAGGACTAGCGGGGAGACCCAGTACTTC. This encodes CASSLRTSGETQYF.

The chain has TRBV12-3 or TRBV12-4 and TRBJ2-2; no definite D call. V lost 7 bases and J lost 5, with 8 bases in between. The CDR3 sequence is 12 residues long. The CDR3 DNA follows: TGTGCCAGCACTAGATCAACCGGGGAGCTGTTTTTT. Translation gives CASTRSTGELFF.